This T cell receptor (beta chain) is drawn from a study of blood T cell repertoires in COVID-19. Background on the study: Italy, Spain and the United States were the sources of the convalescent and acute COVID-19 samples.

How the authors handled the data: Reference gene primer amplification in the assay estimated nucleated cell counts. The repertoire was sequenced with immunoSEQ multiplex PCR; TCRdb's copy has only in-frame clones and lacks some. The DNA was the basis for D and trimming; V, J and clone size are from that table. The table lists fewer than 45,000 clones, more than 75% of them singletons, with around 13% in the top ten. The CDR3 consists of 13 residues. V was pared by 7 bases and J by 7 bases, with 7 bases of the junction left unmatched. Looked up from germline, CDR1 is LGHDT and CDR2 is YNNKEL (reference sequence).

The receptor was derived from a human donor in a cohort sampled during active COVID-19. The rearrangement links TRBV3-1 (or the pseudogene TRBV3-2) to TRBJ2-1; the match to TRBD1 covers 7 bases. The specimen sequenced was peripheral blood. This CDR3 reads CASTHRGMNEQFF. In DNA form, the CDR3 reads TGTGCCAGCACCCACAGGGGAATGAATGAGCAGTTCTTC.